This paragraph reports one T cell receptor beta chain. The entry originates in a study of technical replicates of blood from several donors. Germline V CDR1 and CDR2: SGHNT, YYREEE (reference sequence). The V gene end was trimmed by 0 bases and the J gene end by 7 bases; junction bases not matched to a gene: 4. CDR3 length equals 16 residues. The protocol was immunoSEQ multiplex PCR, while the TCRdb copy is restricted to in-frame clones and leaves out a portion. This table has about 83,000 clones, roughly 94% appearing once. This chain connects TRBV5-4 to TRBJ2-5, with 15 nucleotides matching TRBD2. Sequencing was carried out using T cells isolated from PBMCs. The receptor was derived from a human donor in good health. The CDR3 DNA is TGTGCCAGCAGCTTGGCTGGGACTAGCGGGAGGTTGACCCAGTACTTC. This sequence encodes CASSLAGTSGRLTQYF.